A single T cell receptor (beta chain) is shown here with its context. The antigen is unknown. TCRdb re-called the 5' RACE reads through MiXCR, storing one row per CDR3 protein. The data hold a few hundred thousand distinct CDR3 sequences, with 8% to 9.5% observed a single time. This entry comes from a study of T cells after yellow fever vaccination. Study-wide results and limits: There was a possibility that FACS-sorted repertoires contained abundant clonotypes contaminating from the bulk population.

Germline lookup yields CDR1 MNHNS and CDR2 SASEGT. The CDR3 consists of 14 residues. V was trimmed by 7 bases and J by 8 bases, leaving 20 bases between them. The chain has TRBV6-1 and TRBJ1-2; D ambiguous. This receptor was taken from a man between 18 and 35 years old who received the YFV17D yellow fever vaccine. The input for sequencing was PBMCs, taken roughly seven weeks after the first yellow fever vaccination. CDR3 DNA sequence: TGTGCCAGCACTCCACGTGGGCCGGGAGGCGGCTACACCTTC. The encoded protein is CASTPRGPGGGYTF.